This TCR beta chain appears in the sequencing data of a study of OX40 agonist ivuxolimab in advanced cancers. Background on the study: Males comprised 70% to 85% of the group, whose mean age was approximately 62 years (range about 23 to 80). Partial responses were achieved by three patients: one hepatocellular carcinoma, two cutaneous melanoma. Study-wide results and limits: CD8+ T cells averaged more expanded clones than CD4+.

The CDR3 contains 17 residues. V lost 2 bases and J lost 5; bases outside the gene matches: 15. The germline V gene encodes CDR1 MDHEN and CDR2 SYDVKM. TCRdb keeps only in-frame clones here, not all; method: immunoSEQ multiplex PCR. Among about 71,000 clones listed, roughly 93% were seen once. Comment on this clone: The antigen is unknown.

This receptor was identified in an adult with an advanced solid tumor such as melanoma, head and neck, liver or kidney cancer. Sequencing was performed on CD4+ or CD8+ T cells sorted from blood, taken in a trial of the OX40 agonist ivuxolimab. V is TRBV28 and J is TRBJ2-7; TRBD1 matches 7 bases. The CDR3 sequence: CASSLRGRVIRLDEQYF. The DNA for the CDR3 is TGTGCCAGCAGTTTAAGGGGGCGCGTCATCAGATTGGACGAGCAGTACTTC. The full variable domain, in which reference TRBV28 and TRBJ2-7 provide the parts outside the CDR3, is DVKVTQSSRYLVKRTGEKVFLECVQDMDHENMFWYRQDPGLGLRLIYFSYDVKMKEKGDIPEGYSVSREKKERFSLILESASTNQTSMYLCASSLRGRVIRLDEQYFGPGTRLTVT.